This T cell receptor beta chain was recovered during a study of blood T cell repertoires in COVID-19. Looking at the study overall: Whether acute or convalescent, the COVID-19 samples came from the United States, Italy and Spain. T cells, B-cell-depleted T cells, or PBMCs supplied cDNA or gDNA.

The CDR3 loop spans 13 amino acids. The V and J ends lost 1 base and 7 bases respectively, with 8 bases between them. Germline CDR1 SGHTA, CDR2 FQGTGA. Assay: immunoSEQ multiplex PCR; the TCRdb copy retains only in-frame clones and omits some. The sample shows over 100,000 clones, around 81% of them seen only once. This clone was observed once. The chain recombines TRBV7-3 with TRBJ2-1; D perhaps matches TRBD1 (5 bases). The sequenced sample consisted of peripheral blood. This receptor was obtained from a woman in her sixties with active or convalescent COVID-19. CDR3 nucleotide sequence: TGTGCCAGCAGCTTAATGCCAGGGAATGAGCAGTTCTTC. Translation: CASSLMPGNEQFF. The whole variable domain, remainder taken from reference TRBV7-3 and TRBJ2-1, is GAGVSQTPSNKVTEKGKYVELRCDPISGHTALYWYRQSLGQGPEFLIYFQGTGAADDSGLPNDRFFAVRPEGSVSTLKIQRTERGDSAVYLCASSLMPGNEQFFGPGTRLTVL.